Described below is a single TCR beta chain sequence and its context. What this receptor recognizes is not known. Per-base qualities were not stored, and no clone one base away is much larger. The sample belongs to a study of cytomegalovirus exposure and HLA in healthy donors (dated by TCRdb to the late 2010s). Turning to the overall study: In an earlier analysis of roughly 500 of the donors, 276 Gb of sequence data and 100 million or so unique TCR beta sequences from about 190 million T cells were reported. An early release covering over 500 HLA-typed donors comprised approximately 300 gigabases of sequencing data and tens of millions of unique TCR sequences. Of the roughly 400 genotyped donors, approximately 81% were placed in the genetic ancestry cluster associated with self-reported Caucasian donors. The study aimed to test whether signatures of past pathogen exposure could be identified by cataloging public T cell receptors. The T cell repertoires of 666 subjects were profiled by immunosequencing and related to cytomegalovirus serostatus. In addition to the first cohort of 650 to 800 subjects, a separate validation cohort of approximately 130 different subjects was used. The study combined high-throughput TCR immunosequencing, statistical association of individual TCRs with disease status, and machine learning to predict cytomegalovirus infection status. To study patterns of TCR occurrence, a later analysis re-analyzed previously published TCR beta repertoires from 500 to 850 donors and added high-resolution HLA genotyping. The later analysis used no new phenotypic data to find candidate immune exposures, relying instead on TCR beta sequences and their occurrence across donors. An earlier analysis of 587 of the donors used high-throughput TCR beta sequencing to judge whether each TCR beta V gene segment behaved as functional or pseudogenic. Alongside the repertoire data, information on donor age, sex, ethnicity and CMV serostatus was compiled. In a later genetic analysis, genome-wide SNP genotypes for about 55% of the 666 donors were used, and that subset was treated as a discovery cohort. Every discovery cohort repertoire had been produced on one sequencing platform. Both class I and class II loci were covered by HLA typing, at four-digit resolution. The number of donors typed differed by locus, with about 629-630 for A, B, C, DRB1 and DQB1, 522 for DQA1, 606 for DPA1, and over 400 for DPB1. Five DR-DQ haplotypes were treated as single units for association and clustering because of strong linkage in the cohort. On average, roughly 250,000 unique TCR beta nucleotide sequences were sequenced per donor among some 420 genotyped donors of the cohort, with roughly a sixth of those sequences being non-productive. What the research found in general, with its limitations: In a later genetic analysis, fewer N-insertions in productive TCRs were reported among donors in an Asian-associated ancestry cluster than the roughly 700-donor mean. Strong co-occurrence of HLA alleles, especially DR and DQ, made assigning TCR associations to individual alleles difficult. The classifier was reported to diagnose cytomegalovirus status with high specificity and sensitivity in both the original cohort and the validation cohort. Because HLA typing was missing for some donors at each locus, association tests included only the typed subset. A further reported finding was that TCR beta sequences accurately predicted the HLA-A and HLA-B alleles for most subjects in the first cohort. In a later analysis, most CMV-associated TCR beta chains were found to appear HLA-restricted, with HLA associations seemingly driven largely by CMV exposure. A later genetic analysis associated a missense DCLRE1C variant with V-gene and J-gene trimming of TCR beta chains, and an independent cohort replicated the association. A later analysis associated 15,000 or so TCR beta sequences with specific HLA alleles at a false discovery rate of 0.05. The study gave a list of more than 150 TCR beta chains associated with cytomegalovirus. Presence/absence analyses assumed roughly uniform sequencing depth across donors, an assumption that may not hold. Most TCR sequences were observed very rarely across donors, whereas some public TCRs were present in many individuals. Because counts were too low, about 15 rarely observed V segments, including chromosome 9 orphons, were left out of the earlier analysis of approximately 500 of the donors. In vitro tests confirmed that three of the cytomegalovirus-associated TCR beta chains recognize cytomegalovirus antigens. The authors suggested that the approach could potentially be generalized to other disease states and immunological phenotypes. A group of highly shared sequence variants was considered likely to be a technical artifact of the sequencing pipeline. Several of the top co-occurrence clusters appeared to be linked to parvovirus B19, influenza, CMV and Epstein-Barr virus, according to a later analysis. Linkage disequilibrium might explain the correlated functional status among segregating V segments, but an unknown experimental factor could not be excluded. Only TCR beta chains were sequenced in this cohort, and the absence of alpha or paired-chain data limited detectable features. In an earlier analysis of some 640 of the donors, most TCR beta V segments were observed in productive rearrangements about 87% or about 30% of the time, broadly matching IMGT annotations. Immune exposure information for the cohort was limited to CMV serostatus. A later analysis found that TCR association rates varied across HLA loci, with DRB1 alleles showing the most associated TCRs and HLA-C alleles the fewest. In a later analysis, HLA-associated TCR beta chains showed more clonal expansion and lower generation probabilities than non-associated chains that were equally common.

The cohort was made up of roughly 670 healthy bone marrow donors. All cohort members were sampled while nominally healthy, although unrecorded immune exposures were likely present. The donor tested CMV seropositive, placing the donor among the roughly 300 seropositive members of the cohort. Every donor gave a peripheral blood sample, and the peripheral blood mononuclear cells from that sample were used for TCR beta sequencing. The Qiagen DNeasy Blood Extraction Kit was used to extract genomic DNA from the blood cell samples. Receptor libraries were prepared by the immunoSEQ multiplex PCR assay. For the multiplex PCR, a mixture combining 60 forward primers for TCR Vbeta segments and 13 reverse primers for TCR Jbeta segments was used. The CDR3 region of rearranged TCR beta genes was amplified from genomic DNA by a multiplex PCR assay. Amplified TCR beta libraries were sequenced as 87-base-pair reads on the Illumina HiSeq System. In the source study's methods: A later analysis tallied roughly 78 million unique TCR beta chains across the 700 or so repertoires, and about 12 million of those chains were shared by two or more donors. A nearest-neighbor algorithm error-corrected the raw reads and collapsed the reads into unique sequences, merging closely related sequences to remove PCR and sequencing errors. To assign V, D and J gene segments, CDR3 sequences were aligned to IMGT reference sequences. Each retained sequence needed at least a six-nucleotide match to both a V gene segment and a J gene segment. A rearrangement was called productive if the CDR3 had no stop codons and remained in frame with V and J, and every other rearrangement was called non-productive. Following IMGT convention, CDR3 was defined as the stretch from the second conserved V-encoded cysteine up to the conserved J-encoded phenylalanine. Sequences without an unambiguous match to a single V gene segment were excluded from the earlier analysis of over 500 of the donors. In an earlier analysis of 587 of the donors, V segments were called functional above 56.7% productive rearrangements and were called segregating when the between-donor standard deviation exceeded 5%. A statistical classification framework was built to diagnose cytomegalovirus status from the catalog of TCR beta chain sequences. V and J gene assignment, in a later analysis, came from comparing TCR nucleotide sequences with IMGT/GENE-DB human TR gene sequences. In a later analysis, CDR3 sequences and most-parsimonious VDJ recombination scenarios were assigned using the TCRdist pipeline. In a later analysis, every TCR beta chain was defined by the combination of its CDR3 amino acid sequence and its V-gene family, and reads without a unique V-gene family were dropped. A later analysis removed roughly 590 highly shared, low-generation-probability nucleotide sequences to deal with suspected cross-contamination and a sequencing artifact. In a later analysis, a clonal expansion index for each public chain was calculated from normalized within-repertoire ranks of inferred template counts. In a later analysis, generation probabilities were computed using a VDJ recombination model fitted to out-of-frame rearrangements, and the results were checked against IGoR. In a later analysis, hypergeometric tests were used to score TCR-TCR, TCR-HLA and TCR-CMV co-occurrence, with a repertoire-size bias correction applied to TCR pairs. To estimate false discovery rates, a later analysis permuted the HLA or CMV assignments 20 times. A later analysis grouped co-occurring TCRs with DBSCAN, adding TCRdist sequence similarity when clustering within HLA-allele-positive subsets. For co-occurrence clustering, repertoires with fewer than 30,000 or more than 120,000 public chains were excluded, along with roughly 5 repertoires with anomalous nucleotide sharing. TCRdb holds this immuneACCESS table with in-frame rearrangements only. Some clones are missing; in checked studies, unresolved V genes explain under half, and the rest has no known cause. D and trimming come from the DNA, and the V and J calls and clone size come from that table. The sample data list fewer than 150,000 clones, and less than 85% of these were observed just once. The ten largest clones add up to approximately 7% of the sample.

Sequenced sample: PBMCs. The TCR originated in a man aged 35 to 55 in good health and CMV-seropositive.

The DNA reads TGCAGCGCCGGACAGGGAACTAATGAAAAACTGTTTTTT. Translated, this is CSAGQGTNEKLFF. Here the chain combines TRBV29-1 and TRBJ1-4, and 8 junctional nucleotides match TRBD1. Germline trimming amounts to 7 bases on V and 1 base on J, with 2 as the count of junction bases outside the gene matches. CDR1 and CDR2, per the germline V gene, are SQVTM and ANQGSEA. Including cysteine and phenylalanine, the CDR3 has 13 amino acids. Only the CDR3 DNA stays, 39 bases, in frame from base 1. With all but the CDR3 taken from the reference TRBV29-1 and TRBJ1-4 genes, the full variable domain is: SAVISQKPSRDICQRGTSLTIQCQVDSQVTMMFWYRQQPGQSLTLIATANQGSEATYESGFVIDKFPISRPNLTFSTLTVSNMSPEDSSIYLCSAGQGTNEKLFFGSGTQLSVL.